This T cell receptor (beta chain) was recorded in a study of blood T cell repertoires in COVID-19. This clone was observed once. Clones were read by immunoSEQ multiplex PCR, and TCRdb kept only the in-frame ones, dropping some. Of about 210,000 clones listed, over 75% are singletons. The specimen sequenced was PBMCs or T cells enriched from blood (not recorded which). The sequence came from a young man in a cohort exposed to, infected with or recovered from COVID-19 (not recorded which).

The DNA of the CDR3 is TGTGCCAGCAGTTACGGAGGGGGCGACCAGCCCCAGCATTTT. Translating it yields CASSYGGGDQPQHF. This chain connects TRBV6-5 to TRBJ1-5; 7 bases agree with TRBD1. Germline CDR1 and CDR2: MNHEY and SVGAGI. J lost 7 bases, V lost 2 bases, and 5 bases had no gene match. The CDR3 runs 14 residues.